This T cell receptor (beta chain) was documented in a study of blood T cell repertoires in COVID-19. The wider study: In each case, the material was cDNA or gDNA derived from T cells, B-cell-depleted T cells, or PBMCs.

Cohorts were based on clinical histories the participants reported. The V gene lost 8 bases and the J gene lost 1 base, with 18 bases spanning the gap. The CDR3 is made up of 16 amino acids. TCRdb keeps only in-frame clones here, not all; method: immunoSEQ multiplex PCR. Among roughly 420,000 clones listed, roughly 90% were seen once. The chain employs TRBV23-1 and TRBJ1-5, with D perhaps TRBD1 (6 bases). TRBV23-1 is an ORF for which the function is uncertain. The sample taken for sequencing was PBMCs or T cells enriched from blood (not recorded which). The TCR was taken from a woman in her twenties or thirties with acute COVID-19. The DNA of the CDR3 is TGCGCCAGCCCAAAAGGGGGGGAAACAAGCAATCAGCCCCAGCATTTT. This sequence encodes CASPKGGETSNQPQHF.